This record concerns one T cell receptor (beta chain) sequence. Per germline, CDR1 SGHDT and CDR2 YYEEEE. The CDR3 has 13 residues. V was cut by 1 base and J by 2 bases, with 6 bases left in between. This sample was taken from a study of blood T cell repertoires in COVID-19. Study in general: Specimens from acute and convalescent COVID-19 originated in the United States, Italy and Spain. Sources were T cells, B-cell-depleted T cells, or PBMCs; the material itself was cDNA or gDNA.

Per the authors' pipeline: By means of reference gene primer amplification, nucleated cell counts were estimated. Clones were sequenced by immunoSEQ multiplex PCR, and TCRdb holds only the in-frame ones, with some missing. V, J and clone size reflect that table, while D and trimming were determined from the DNA. The data contain some 400,000 clones, roughly 77% of them singletons. The sequencing input was peripheral blood. V and J are TRBV5-6 and TRBJ1-2; D is possibly TRBD1 (5 bases). The clonotype originates from a human donor with acute or convalescent COVID-19. The donor label of this sample is uncertain. CDR3 protein: CASSLRGNYGYTF. DNA of the CDR3: TGTGCCAGCAGCTTGCGGGGGAACTATGGCTACACCTTC.